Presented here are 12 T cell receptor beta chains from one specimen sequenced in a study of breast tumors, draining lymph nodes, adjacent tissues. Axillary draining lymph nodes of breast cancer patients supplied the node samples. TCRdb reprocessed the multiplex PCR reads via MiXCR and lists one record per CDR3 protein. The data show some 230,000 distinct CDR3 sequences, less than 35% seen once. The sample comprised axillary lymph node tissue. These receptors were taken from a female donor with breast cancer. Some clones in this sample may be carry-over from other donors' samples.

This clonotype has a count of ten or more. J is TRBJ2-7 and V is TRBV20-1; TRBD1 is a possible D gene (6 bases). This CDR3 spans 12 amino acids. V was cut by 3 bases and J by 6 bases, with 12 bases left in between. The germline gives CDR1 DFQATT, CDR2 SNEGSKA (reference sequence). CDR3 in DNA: TGCAGTGCTAGTTTGGGCAGGGGCGAGCAGTACTTC. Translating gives CSASLGRGEQYF.

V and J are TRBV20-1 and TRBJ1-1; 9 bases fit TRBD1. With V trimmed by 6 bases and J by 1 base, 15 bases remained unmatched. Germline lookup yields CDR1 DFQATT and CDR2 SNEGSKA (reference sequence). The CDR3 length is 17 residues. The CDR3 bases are TGCAGTGCGTACGGGACAGGGAATGTGTGGGGGAACACTGAAGCTTTCTTT. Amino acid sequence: CSAYGTGNVWGNTEAFF.

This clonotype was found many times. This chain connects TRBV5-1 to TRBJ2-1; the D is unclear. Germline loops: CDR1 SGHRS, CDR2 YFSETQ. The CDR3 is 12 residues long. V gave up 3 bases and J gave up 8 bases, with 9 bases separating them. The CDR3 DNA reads TGCGCCAGCAGCTCCTTATTGGATGAGCAGTTCTTC. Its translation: CASSSLLDEQFF. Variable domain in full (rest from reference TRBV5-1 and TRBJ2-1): KAGVTQTPRYLIKTRGQQVTLSCSPISGHRSVSWYQQTPGQGLQFLFEYFSETQRNKGNFPGRFSGRQFSNSRSEMNVSTLELGDSALYLCASSSLLDEQFFGPGTRLTVL.

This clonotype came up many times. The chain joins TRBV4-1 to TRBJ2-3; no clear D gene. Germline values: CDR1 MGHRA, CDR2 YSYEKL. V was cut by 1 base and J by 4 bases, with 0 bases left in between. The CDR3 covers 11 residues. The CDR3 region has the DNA TGCGCCAGCAGCCAAGCAGATACGCAGTATTTT. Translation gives CASSQADTQYF.

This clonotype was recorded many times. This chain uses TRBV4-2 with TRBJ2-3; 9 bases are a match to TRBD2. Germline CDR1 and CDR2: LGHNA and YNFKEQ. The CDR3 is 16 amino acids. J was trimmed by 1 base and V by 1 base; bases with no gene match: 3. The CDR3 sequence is CASSQGRTSGTDTQYF. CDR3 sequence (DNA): TGTGCCAGCAGCCAAGGGAGGACTAGCGGCACAGATACGCAGTATTTT.

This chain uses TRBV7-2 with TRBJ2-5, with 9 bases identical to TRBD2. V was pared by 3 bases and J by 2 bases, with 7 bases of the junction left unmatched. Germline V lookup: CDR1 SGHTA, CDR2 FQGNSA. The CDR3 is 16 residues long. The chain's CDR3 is CASSLGPSGGQETQYF. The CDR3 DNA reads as TGTGCCAGCAGCTTGGGCCCGAGCGGGGGGCAAGAGACCCAGTACTTC.

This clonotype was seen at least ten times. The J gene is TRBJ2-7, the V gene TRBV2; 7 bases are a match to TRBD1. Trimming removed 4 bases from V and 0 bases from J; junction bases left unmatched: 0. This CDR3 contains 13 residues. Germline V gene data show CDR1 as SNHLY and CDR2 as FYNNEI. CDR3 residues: CASSGDSSYEQYF. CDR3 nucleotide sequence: TGTGCCAGCAGTGGGGACAGCTCCTACGAGCAGTACTTC.

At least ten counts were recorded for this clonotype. The CDR3 DNA reads as TGCGCCAGCAGCCAACCGGGACAATTCTCCTACGAGCAGTACTTC. As protein: CASSQPGQFSYEQYF. The rearrangement joins TRBV4-1 to TRBJ2-7, with D possibly TRBD1 on 6 matching bases. CDR1 is MGHRA and CDR2 is YSYEKL in the germline V gene. V lost 2 bases to trimming and J lost 0 bases, with 11 bases between them. This CDR3 is built from 15 residues.

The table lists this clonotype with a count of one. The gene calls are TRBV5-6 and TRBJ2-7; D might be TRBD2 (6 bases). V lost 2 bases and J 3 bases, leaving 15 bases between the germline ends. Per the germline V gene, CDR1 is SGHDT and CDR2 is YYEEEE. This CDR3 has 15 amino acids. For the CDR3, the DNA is TGTGCCAGCAGCTTAGTTGAGGGAGGACGCTACGAGCAGTACTTC. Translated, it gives CASSLVEGGRYEQYF.

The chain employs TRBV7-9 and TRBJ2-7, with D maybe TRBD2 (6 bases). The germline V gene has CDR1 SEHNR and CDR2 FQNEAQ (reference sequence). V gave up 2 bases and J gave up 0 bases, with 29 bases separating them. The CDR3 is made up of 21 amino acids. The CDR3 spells CASSLSAPGGALGDSSYEQYF. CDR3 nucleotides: TGTGCCAGCAGCTTATCGGCCCCTGGCGGGGCACTCGGGGATAGCTCCTACGAGCAGTACTTC.

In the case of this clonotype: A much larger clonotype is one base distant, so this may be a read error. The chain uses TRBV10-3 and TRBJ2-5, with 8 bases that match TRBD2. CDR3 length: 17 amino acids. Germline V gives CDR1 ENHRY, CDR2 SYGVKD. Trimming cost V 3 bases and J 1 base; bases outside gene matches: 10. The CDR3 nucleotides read TGTGCCATCAGTGAACCCTGGGCTAGCGGGTTCCAAGAGACCCAGTACTTC. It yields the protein CAISEPWASGFQETQYF.

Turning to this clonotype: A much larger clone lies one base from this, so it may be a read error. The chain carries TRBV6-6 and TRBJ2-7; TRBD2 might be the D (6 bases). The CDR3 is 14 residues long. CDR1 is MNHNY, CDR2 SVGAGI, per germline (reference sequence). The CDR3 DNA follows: TGTGCCAGCCTTGGGGCTAGCGACTCCTACGAGCGGTACTTC. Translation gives CASLGASDSYERYF.